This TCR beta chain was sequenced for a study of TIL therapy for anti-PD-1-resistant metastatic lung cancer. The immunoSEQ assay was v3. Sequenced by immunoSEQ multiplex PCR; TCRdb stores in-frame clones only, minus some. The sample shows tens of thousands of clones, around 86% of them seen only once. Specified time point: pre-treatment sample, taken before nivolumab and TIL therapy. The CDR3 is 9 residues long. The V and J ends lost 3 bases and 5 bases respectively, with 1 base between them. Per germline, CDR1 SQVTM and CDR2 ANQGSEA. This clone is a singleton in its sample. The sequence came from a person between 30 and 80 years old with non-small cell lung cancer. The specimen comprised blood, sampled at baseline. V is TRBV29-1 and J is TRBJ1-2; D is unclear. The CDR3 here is CSVEYGYTF. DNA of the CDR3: TGCAGCGTTGAGTATGGCTACACCTTC.